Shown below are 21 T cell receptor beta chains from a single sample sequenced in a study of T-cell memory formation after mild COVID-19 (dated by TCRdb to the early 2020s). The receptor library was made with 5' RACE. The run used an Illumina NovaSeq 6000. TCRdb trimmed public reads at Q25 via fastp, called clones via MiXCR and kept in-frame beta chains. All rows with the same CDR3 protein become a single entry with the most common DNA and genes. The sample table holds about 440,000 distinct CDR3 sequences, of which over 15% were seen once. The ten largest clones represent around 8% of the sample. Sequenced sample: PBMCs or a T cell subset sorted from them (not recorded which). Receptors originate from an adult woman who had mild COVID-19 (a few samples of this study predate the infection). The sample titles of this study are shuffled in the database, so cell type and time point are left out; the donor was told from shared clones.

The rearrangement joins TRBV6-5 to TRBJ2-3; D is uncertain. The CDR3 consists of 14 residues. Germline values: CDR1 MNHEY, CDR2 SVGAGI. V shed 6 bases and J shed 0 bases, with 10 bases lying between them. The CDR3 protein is CASRASSSTDTQYF. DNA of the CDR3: TGTGCCAGCAGAGCATCCTCTAGCACAGATACGCAGTATTTT.

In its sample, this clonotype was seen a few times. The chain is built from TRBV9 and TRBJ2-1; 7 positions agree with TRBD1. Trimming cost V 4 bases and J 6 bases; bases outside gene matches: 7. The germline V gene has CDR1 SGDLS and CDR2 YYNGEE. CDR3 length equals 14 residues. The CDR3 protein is CASSYTGAGNEQFF. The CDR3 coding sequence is TGTGCCAGCAGCTACACAGGGGCGGGCAATGAGCAGTTCTTC. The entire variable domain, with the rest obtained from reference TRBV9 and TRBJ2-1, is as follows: DSGVTQTPKHLITATGQRVTLRCSPRSGDLSVYWYQQSLDQGLQFLIQYYNGEERAKGNILERFSAQQFPDLHSELNLSSLELGDSALYFCASSYTGAGNEQFFGPGTRLTVL.

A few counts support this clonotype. For the CDR3, the DNA is TGTGCCACCAGCAGAGGCAGGTCGGCTAGCGGGAGGACCTACGAGCAGTACTTC. Amino acid sequence: CATSRGRSASGRTYEQYF. V is TRBV15 and J is TRBJ2-7; TRBD2 matches 11 bases. Per the germline V gene, CDR1 is LNHNV and CDR2 is YYDKDF (reference sequence). Germline trimming cut 1 base from V and 2 bases from J; bases unmatched to any gene: 10. The CDR3 covers 18 residues.

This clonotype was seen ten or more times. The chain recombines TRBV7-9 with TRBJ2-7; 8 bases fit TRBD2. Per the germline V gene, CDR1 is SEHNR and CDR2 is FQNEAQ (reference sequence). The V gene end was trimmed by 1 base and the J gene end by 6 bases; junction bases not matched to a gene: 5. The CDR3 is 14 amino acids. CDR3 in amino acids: CASSLEVAGLEQYF. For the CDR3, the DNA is TGTGCCAGCAGCTTAGAGGTAGCGGGACTCGAGCAGTACTTC.

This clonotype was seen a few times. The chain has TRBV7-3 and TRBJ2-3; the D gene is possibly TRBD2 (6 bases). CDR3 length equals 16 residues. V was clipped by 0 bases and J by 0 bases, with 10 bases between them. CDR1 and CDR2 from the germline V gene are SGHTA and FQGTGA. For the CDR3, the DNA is TGTGCCAGCAGCTTAACCGCTAGCGCCAGCACAGATACGCAGTATTTT. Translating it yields CASSLTASASTDTQYF. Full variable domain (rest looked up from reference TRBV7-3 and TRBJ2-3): GAGVSQTPSNKVTEKGKYVELRCDPISGHTALYWYRQSLGQGPEFLIYFQGTGAADDSGLPNDRFFAVRPEGSVSTLKIQRTERGDSAVYLCASSLTASASTDTQYFGPGTRLTVL.

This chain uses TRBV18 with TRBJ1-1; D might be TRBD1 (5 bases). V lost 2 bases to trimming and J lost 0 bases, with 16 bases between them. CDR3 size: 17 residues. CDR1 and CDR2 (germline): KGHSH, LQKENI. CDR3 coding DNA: TGTGCCAGCTCACCAGGAGGATCAGGGTGGATGAACACTGAAGCTTTCTTT. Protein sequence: CASSPGGSGWMNTEAFF.

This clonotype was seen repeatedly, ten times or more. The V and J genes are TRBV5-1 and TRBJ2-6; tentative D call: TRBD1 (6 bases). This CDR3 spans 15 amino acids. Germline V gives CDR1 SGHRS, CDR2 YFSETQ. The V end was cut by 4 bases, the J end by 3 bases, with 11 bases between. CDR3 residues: CASSPWDNGANVLTF. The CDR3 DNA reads TGCGCCAGCAGCCCCTGGGACAATGGGGCCAACGTCCTGACTTTC. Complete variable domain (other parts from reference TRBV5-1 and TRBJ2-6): KAGVTQTPRYLIKTRGQQVTLSCSPISGHRSVSWYQQTPGQGLQFLFEYFSETQRNKGNFPGRFSGRQFSNSRSEMNVSTLELGDSALYLCASSPWDNGANVLTFGAGSRLTVL.

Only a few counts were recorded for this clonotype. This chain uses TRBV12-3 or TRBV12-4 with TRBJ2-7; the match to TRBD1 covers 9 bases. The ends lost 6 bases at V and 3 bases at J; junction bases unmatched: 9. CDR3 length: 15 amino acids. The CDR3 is CASRHGQGIVYEQYF. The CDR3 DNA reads TGTGCCAGCAGACACGGACAGGGGATCGTCTACGAGCAGTACTTC.

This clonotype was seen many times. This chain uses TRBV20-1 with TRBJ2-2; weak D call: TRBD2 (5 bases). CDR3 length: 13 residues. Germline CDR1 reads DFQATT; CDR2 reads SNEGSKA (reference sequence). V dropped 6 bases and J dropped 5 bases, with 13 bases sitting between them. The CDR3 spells CSASTPGTGELFF. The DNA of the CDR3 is TGCAGTGCCTCAACGCCGGGGACCGGGGAGCTGTTTTTT.

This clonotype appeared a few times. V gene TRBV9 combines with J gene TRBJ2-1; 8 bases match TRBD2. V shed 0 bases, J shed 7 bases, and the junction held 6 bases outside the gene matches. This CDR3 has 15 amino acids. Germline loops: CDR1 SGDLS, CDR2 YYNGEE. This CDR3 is CASSVDSGGTNEQFF. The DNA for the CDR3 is TGTGCCAGCAGCGTAGATTCGGGGGGGACGAATGAGCAGTTCTTC.

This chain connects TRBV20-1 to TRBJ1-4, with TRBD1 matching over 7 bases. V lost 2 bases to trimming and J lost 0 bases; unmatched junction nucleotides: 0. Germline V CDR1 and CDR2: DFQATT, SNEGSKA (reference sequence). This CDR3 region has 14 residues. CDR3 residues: CSARQGATNEKLFF. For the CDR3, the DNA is TGCAGTGCTAGACAGGGGGCAACTAATGAAAAACTGTTTTTT.

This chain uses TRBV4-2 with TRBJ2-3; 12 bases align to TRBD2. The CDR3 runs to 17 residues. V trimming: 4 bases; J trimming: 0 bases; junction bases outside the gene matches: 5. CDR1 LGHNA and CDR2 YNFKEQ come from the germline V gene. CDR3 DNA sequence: TGTGCCAGCAGCCCCCGGACTAGCGGGACTAGCACAGATACGCAGTATTTT. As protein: CASSPRTSGTSTDTQYF.

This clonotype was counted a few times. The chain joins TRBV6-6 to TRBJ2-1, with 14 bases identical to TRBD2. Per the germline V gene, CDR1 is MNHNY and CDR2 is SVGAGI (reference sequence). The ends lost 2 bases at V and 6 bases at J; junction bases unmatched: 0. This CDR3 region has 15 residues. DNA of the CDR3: TGTGCCAGCAGTTACGGGACTAGCGGGAGCAATGAGCAGTTCTTC. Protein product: CASSYGTSGSNEQFF.

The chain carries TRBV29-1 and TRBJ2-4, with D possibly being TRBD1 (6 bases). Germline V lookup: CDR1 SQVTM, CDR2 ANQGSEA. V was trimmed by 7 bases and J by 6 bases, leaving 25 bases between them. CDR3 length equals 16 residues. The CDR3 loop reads CSGIKTWDTGANIQYF. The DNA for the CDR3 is TGCAGCGGAATCAAAACGTGGGACACCGGGGCAAACATTCAGTACTTC. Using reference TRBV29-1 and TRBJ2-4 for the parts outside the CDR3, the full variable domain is SAVISQKPSRDICQRGTSLTIQCQVDSQVTMMFWYRQQPGQSLTLIATANQGSEATYESGFVIDKFPISRPNLTFSTLTVSNMSPEDSSIYLCSGIKTWDTGANIQYFGAGTRLSVL.

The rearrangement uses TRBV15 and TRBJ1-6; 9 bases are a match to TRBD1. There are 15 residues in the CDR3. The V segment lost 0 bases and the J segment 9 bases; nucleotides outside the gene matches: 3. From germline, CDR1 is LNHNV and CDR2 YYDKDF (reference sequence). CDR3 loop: CATSRDRQGGSPLHF. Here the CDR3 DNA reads TGTGCCACCAGCAGAGATCGACAGGGGGGTTCACCCCTCCACTTT. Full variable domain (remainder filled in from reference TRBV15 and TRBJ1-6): DAMVIQNPRYQVTQFGKPVTLSCSQTLNHNVMYWYQQKSSQAPKLLFHYYDKDFNNEADTPDNFQSRRPNTSFCFLDIRSPGLGDTAMYLCATSRDRQGGSPLHFGNGTRLTVT.

CDR3 coding DNA: TGCGCCAGCAGCTTGGATGCCGGACAGGCAAATTCACCCCTCCACTTT. Its translation: CASSLDAGQANSPLHF. This chain joins TRBV5-1 and TRBJ1-6; 7 nucleotides agree with TRBD1. CDR1 SGHRS and CDR2 YFSETQ come from the germline V gene. This CDR3 comprises 16 residues. Trimming took 0 bases from V and 7 from J; bases not matched to a gene: 7.

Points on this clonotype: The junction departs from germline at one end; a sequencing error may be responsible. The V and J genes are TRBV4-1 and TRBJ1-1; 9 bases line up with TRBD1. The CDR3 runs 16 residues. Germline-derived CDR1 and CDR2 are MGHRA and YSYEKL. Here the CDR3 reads CASRQVETGGGTEAFF. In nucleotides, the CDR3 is TGCGCCAGCAGACAAGTAGAGACAGGGGGGGGCACTGAAGCTTTCTTT.

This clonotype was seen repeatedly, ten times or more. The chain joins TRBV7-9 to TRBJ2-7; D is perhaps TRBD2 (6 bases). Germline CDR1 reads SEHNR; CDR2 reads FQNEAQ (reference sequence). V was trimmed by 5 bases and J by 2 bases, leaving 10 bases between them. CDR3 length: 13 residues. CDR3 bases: TGTGCCAGCAGCCCGCGGGATACCTACGAGCAGTACTTC. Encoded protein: CASSPRDTYEQYF.

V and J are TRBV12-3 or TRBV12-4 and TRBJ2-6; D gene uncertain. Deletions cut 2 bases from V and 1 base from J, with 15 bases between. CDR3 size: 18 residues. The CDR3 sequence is CASSLRVTGRSGANVLTF. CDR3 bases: TGTGCCAGCAGTTTAAGGGTTACGGGCAGGTCTGGGGCCAACGTCCTGACTTTC.

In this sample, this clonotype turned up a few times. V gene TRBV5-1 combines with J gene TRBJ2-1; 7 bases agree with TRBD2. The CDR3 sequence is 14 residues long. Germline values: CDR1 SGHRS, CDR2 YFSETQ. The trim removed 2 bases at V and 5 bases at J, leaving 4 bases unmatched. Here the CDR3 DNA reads TGCGCCAGCAGCTTTCGGGGGGAAAACAATGAGCAGTTCTTC. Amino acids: CASSFRGENNEQFF. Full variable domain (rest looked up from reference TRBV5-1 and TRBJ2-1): KAGVTQTPRYLIKTRGQQVTLSCSPISGHRSVSWYQQTPGQGLQFLFEYFSETQRNKGNFPGRFSGRQFSNSRSEMNVSTLELGDSALYLCASSFRGENNEQFFGPGTRLTVL.

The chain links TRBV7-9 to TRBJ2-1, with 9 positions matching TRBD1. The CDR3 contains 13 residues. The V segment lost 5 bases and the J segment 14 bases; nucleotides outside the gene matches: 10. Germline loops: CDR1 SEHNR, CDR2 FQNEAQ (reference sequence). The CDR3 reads CASSQGQGAREFF. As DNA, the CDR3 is TGTGCCAGCAGCCAGGGACAGGGAGCGCGGGAGTTCTTC.